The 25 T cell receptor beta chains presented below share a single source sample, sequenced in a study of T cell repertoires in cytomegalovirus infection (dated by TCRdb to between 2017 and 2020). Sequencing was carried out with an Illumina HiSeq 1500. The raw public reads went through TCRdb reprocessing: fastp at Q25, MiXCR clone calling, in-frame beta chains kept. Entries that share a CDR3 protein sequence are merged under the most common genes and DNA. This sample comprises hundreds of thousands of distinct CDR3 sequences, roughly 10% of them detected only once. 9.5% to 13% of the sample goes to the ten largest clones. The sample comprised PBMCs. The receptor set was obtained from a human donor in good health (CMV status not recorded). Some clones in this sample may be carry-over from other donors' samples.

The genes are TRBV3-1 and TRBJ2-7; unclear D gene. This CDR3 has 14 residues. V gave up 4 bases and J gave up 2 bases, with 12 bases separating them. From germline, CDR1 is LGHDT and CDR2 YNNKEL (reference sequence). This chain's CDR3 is CASSLGTPAYEQYF. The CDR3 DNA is TGTGCCAGCAGCCTGGGTACACCGGCCTACGAGCAGTACTTC.

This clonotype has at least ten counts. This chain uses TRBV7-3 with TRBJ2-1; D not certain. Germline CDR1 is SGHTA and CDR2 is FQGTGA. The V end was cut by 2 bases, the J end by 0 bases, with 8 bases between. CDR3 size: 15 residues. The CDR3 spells CASSLSRSSYNEQFF. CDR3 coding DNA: TGTGCCAGCAGCTTATCGAGGAGCTCCTACAATGAGCAGTTCTTC. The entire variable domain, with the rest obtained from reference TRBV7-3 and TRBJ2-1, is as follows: GAGVSQTPSNKVTEKGKYVELRCDPISGHTALYWYRQSLGQGPEFLIYFQGTGAADDSGLPNDRFFAVRPEGSVSTLKIQRTERGDSAVYLCASSLSRSSYNEQFFGPGTRLTVL.

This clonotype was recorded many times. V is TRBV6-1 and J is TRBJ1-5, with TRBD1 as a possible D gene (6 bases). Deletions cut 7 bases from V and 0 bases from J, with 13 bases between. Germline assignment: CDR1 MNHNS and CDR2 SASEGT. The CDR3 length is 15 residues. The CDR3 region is CASNLDRYSNQPQHF. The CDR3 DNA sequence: TGTGCCAGCAATCTAGACAGGTATAGCAATCAGCCCCAGCATTTT.

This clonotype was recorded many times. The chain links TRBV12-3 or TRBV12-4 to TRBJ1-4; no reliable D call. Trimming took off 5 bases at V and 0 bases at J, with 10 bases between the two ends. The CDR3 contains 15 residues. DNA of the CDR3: TGTGCCAGCAGTCCCTTGGCTGCAACTAATGAAAAACTGTTTTTT. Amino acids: CASSPLAATNEKLFF.

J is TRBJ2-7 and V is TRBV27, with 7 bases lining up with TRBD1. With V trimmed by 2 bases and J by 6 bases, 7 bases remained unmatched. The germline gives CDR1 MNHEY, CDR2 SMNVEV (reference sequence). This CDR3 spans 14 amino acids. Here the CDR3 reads CASSLGGDRAEQYF. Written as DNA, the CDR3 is TGTGCCAGCAGTTTAGGGGGCGACAGGGCCGAGCAGTACTTC.

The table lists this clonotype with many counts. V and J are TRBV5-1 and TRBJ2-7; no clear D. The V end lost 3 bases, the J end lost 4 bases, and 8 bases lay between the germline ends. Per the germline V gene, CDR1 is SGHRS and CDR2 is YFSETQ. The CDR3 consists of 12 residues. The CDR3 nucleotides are TGCGCCAGCAGCTACGACTGGTACGAGCAGTACTTC. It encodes CASSYDWYEQYF.

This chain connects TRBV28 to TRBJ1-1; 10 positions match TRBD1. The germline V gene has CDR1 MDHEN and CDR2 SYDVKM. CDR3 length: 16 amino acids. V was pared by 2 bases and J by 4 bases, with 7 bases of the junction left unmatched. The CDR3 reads CASSLEGQGSPTEAFF. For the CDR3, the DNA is TGTGCCAGCAGTTTAGAGGGACAGGGGTCCCCCACTGAAGCTTTCTTT.

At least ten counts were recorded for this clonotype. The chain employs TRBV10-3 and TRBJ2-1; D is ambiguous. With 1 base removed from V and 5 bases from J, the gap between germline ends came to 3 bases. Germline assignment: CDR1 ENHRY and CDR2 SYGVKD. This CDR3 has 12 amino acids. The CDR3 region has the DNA TGTGCCATCAGTGAGTTGAACAATGAGCAGTTCTTC. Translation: CAISELNNEQFF.

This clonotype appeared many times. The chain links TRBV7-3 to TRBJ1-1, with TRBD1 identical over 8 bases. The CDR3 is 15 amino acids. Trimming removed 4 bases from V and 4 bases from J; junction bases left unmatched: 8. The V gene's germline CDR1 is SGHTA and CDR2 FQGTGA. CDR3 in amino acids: CASSSQGAVSTEAFF. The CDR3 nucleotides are TGTGCCAGCAGCTCCCAGGGGGCGGTGAGCACTGAAGCTTTCTTT.

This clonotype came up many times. CDR3 DNA: TGTGCCAGCACCCAAGACTATTCCCAGCATTTT. It translates to CASTQDYSQHF. The chain employs TRBV28 and TRBJ1-5; D is uncertain. The CDR3 contains 11 residues. The germline CDR1 and CDR2 sequences are MDHEN and SYDVKM. The V end was cut by 7 bases, the J end by 11 bases, with 12 bases between.

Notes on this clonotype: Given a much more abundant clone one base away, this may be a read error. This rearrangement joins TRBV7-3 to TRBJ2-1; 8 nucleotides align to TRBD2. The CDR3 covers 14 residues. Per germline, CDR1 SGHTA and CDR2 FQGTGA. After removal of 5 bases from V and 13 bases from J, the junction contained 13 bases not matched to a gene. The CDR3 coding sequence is TGTGCCAGCAGCCCGTCCGTTAGCGGGAACACACAGTTCTTC. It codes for CASSPSVSGNTQFF.

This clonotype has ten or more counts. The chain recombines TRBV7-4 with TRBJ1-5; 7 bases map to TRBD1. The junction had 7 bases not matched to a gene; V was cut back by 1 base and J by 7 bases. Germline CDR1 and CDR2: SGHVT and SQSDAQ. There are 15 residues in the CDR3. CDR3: CASSLVSGGRQPQHF. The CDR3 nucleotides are TGTGCCAGCAGCTTAGTGTCAGGGGGAAGGCAGCCCCAGCATTTT.

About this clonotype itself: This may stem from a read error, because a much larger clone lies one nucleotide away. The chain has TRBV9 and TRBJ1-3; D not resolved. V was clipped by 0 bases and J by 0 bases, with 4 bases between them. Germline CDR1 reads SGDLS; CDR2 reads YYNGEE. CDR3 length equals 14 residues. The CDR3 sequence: CASSVESSGNTIYF. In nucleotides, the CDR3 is TGTGCCAGCAGCGTAGAAAGCTCTGGAAACACCATATATTTT.

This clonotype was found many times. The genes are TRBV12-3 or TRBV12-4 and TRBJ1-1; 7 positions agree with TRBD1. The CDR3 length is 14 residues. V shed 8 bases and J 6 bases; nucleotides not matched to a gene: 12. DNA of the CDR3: TGTGCCAGCCGGTCAAACAGGGGTAACCCTGAAGCTTTCTTT. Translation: CASRSNRGNPEAFF.

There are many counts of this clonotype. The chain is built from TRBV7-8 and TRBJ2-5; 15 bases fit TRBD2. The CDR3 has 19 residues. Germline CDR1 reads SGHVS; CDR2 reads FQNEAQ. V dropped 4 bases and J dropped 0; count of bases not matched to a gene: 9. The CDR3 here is CASSYGLAGGVLDQETQYF. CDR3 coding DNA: TGTGCCAGCAGCTACGGACTAGCGGGAGGGGTATTGGACCAAGAGACCCAGTACTTC. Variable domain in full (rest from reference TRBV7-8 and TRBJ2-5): GAGVSQSPRYKVAKRGQDVALRCDPISGHVSLFWYQQALGQGPEFLTYFQNEAQLDKSGLPSDRFFAERPEGSVSTLKIQRTQQEDSAVYLCASSYGLAGGVLDQETQYFGPGTRLLVL.

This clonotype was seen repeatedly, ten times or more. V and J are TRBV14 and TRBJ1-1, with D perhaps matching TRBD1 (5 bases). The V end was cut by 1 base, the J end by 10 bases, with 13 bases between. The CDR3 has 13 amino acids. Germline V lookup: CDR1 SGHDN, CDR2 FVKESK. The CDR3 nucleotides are TGTGCCAGCAGCCAAGTGATGGGGGGAGGAGCTTTCTTT. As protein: CASSQVMGGGAFF. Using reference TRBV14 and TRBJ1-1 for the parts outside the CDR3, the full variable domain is EAGVTQFPSHSVIEKGQTVTLRCDPISGHDNLYWYRRVMGKEIKFLLHFVKESKQDESGMPNNRFLAERTGGTYSTLKVQPAELEDSGVYFCASSQVMGGGAFFGQGTRLTVV.

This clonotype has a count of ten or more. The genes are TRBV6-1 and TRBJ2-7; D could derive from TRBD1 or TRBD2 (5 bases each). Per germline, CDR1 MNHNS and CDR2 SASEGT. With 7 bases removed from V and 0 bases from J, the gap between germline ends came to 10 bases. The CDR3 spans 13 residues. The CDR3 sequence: CASKAGTSYEQYF. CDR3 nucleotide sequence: TGTGCCAGCAAGGCAGGGACCTCCTACGAGCAGTACTTC.

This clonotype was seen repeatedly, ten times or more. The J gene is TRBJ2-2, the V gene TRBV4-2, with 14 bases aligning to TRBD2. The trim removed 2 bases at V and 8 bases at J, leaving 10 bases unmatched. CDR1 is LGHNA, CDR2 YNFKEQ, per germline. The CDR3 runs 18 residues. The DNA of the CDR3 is TGTGCCAGCAGCCAAAAAGGGACTAGCGGGAGTGTGACGGGGGAGCTGTTTTTT. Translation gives CASSQKGTSGSVTGELFF.

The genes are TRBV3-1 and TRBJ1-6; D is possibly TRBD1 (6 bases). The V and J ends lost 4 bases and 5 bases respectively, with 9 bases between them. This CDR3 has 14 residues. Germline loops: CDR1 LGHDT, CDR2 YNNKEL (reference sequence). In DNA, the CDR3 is TGTGCCAGCAGCCCGAACAGGGATAATTCACCCCTCCACTTT. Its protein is CASSPNRDNSPLHF.

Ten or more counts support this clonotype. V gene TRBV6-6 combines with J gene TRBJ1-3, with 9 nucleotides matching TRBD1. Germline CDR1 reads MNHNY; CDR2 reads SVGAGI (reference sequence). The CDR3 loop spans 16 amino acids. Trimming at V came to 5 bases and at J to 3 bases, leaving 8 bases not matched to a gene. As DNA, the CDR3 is TGTGCCAGCAGTCCAGGCGGGACAGGGTTTGGAAACACCATATATTTT. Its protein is CASSPGGTGFGNTIYF.

CDR3 nucleotide sequence: TGTGCCAGCAGTGACTTCCTGGAGCAGTACTTC. Its protein product is CASSDFLEQYF. V is TRBV6-1 and J is TRBJ2-7; D unclear. V shed 3 bases and J shed 7 bases, with 7 bases lying between them. The CDR3 runs 11 residues. The germline CDR1 and CDR2 sequences are MNHNS and SASEGT.

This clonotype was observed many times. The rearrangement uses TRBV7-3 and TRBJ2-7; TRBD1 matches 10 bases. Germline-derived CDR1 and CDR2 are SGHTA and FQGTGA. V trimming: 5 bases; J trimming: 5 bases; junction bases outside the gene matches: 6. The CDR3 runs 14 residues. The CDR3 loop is CASSTGTGDNEQYF. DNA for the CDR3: TGTGCCAGCAGCACCGGGACAGGGGACAACGAGCAGTACTTC.

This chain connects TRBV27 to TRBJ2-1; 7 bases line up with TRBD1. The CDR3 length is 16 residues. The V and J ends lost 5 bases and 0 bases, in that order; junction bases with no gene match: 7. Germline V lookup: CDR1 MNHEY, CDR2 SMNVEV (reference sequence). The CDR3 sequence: CASSPQTGFSYNEQFF. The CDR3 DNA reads TGTGCCAGCAGTCCCCAGACAGGGTTCTCCTACAATGAGCAGTTCTTC.

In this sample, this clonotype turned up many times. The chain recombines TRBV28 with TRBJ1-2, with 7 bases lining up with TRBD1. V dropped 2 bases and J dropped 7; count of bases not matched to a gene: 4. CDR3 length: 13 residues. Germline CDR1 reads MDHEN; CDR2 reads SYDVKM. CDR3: CASSLDRAAGYTF. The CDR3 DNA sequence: TGTGCCAGCAGTTTAGACAGGGCGGCTGGCTACACCTTC.

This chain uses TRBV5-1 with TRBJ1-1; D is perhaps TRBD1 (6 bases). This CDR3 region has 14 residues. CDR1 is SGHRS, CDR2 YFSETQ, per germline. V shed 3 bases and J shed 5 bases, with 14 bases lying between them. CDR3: CASSSGYRGTEAFF. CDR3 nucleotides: TGCGCCAGCAGCTCAGGTTATAGGGGGACTGAAGCTTTCTTT.